This T cell receptor beta chain appears in the sequencing data of a study of cytomegalovirus exposure and HLA in healthy donors. Whole-study context: Findings of an earlier analysis included some 120 million unique TCR beta sequences from some 190 million T cells. Findings of the study overall: Earlier results showed most TCR beta V segments being productive about 87% or about 30% of the time. The listing of approximately 160 TCR beta chains classed them as cytomegalovirus-associated.

With respect to this clone: What it binds is unknown.

It was healthy bone marrow donors who served as donors. Use of 60 Vbeta and 13 Jbeta primers characterized the PCR. Method: immunoSEQ multiplex PCR; TCRdb's copy keeps in-frame clones and lacks some. The data hold under 150,000 clones, with around three quarters observed a single time. The material sequenced was PBMCs. The receptor was derived from a woman aged 40 to 50 in good health and CMV-seronegative.

CDR3 region: CASSQMGGISYEQYF. Here the CDR3 DNA reads TGCGCCAGCAGCCAAATGGGGGGGATCTCCTACGAGCAGTACTTC. The gene calls are TRBV4-1 and TRBJ2-7; TRBD2 aligns across 7 bases. The CDR3 totals 15 residues. Trimming removed 2 bases from V and 0 bases from J; junction bases left unmatched: 4. Germline loops: CDR1 MGHRA, CDR2 YSYEKL.